One and the same sample provided the 18 T cell receptor beta chains below, sequenced in a study of shared clonotypes between healthy human individuals. The repertoire was sequenced with immunoSEQ multiplex PCR; TCRdb's copy has only in-frame clones and lacks some. Altogether about 470,000 clones are present, about 85% being singletons, with the ten largest covering over 10%. Sequenced sample: PBMCs. All receptors come from a woman in her thirties or forties in good health. Some clones in this sample may be carry-over from other donors' samples.

In its sample, this clone was seen many times. The gene calls are TRBV7-2 and TRBJ2-4, with unresolved D. V dropped 1 base and J dropped 11 bases, with 15 bases sitting between them. The CDR3 covers 14 residues. Germline assignment: CDR1 SGHTA and CDR2 FQGNSA. The chain's CDR3 is CASSLGRSPQFQYF. The CDR3 nucleotides are TGTGCCAGCAGCTTAGGCCGATCCCCACAGTTTCAGTACTTC. The full variable domain, in which reference TRBV7-2 and TRBJ2-4 provide the parts outside the CDR3, is GAGVSQSPSNKVTEKGKDVELRCDPISGHTALYWYRQSLGQGLEFLIYFQGNSAPDKSGLPSDRFSAERTGGSVSTLTIQRTQQEDSAVYLCASSLGRSPQFQYFGAGTRLSVL.

A single count supports this clone. The chain joins TRBV7-2 to TRBJ2-7, with 7 nucleotides matching TRBD2. This CDR3 region has 15 residues. Unmatched junction bases numbered 5, after V lost 1 base and J lost 2 bases. The germline V gene has CDR1 SGHTA and CDR2 FQGNSA. The DNA for the CDR3 is TGTGCCAGCAGCTTAGTTTCTAGCGGCCCCTACGAGCAGTACTTC. It yields the protein CASSLVSSGPYEQYF.

This rearrangement joins TRBV18 to TRBJ2-1; D possibly corresponds to TRBD2 (6 bases). Looked up from germline, CDR1 is KGHSH and CDR2 is LQKENI. The V end lost 1 base, the J end lost 10 bases, and 14 bases lay between the germline ends. This CDR3 has 14 residues. CDR3 sequence (DNA): TGTGCCAGCTCACCACGGTCCGCCGGACTAGAGCAGTTCTTC. It specifies CASSPRSAGLEQFF.

V and J are TRBV28 and TRBJ2-3, with 8 bases that match TRBD2. J lost 5 bases, V lost 4 bases, and 14 bases had no gene match. The CDR3 extends over 17 amino acids. Germline V gene data show CDR1 as MDHEN and CDR2 as SYDVKM. The chain's CDR3 is CASSSPPGRATGDTQYF. DNA for the CDR3: TGTGCCAGCAGTTCCCCCCCCGGGAGGGCAACTGGAGATACGCAGTATTTT.

The sample holds one count of this clone. The J gene is TRBJ2-3, the V gene TRBV5-1; 12 bases map to TRBD2. This CDR3 is 15 amino acids long. Trimming at V came to 5 bases and at J to 4 bases, leaving 5 bases not matched to a gene. Germline CDR1 and CDR2: SGHRS and YFSETQ. This CDR3 reads CASRTSGSRADTQYF. In DNA, the CDR3 is TGCGCCAGCAGGACTAGCGGGAGTCGGGCAGATACGCAGTATTTT.

Concerning this clone: This specimen includes other DNA sequences encoding the same CDR3. This chain links TRBV5-1 with TRBJ2-3, with 9 bases identical to TRBD1. The CDR3 is 15 residues long. Per the germline V gene, CDR1 is SGHRS and CDR2 is YFSETQ. With 4 bases clipped from V and 3 bases from J, the junction kept 6 bases outside the gene matches. This CDR3 reads CASSLGQGLTDTQYF. CDR3 DNA sequence: TGCGCCAGCAGCCTGGGACAGGGTTTGACAGATACGCAGTATTTT.

The chain is built from TRBV23-1 and TRBJ1-5; unclear D gene. Being an ORF, TRBV23-1 has a function that is uncertain. This CDR3 spans 17 amino acids. Trimming removed 0 bases from V and 0 bases from J, with 12 bases in between. The CDR3 spells CASSQSGAYNSNQPQHF. CDR3 sequence (DNA): TGCGCCAGCAGTCAATCGGGAGCTTATAATAGCAATCAGCCCCAGCATTTT.

V is TRBV15 and J is TRBJ1-5; the D gene is possibly TRBD1 (5 bases). The CDR3 covers 15 residues. The V gene's germline CDR1 is LNHNV and CDR2 YYDKDF (reference sequence). V lost 0 bases and J 6 bases, leaving 12 bases between the germline ends. The CDR3 DNA reads TGTGCCACCAGCAGAGACGCCAGGGTGGGTCAGCCCCAGCATTTT. This sequence encodes CATSRDARVGQPQHF.

This clone occurred a few times. The chain links TRBV10-3 to TRBJ1-1, with D hard to call. The CDR3 contains 12 residues. Trimming stripped 6 bases from V and 0 bases from J, with 5 bases between. From germline, CDR1 is ENHRY and CDR2 SYGVKD. Here the CDR3 reads CAIRGVNTEAFF. CDR3 sequence (DNA): TGTGCCATCAGGGGAGTGAACACTGAAGCTTTCTTT.

V and J are TRBV28 and TRBJ2-7; possibly TRBD1 or TRBD2 for D (6 bases each). The germline CDR1 and CDR2 sequences are MDHEN and SYDVKM. The V gene lost 0 bases and the J gene lost 5 bases, with 20 bases spanning the gap. The CDR3 covers 17 residues. This CDR3 is CASSLWPGMGGTHEQYF. In DNA form, the CDR3 reads TGTGCCAGCAGTTTATGGCCCGGAATGGGGGGCACCCACGAGCAGTACTTC.

This clone was recorded a few times. The chain uses TRBV10-3 and TRBJ2-1; no clear D. The ends were cut back, 5 bases at V and 6 bases at J, with 14 bases in the middle. From germline, CDR1 is ENHRY and CDR2 SYGVKD. This CDR3 is 14 amino acids long. The CDR3 reads CAISSSRAGNEQFF. CDR3 bases: TGTGCCATCAGTTCGTCGCGAGCTGGCAATGAGCAGTTCTTC.

The rearrangement joins TRBV18 to TRBJ1-5; D is possibly TRBD1 (5 bases). Trimming pared 6 bases from V and 5 bases from J, leaving 17 bases between. CDR3 size: 15 residues. The germline V gene has CDR1 KGHSH and CDR2 LQKENI. This chain's CDR3 is CASSSGKGPDQPQHF. DNA of the CDR3: TGTGCCAGCTCTTCAGGTAAGGGGCCAGATCAGCCCCAGCATTTT.

The genes are TRBV23-1 and TRBJ1-5, with D unclear. TRBV23-1 is marked as an open reading frame, function uncertain. CDR3 length equals 14 residues. V was cut by 8 bases and J by 0 bases, with 11 bases left in between. CDR3 DNA sequence: TGCGCCAGCCCCATGCTGTATAGCAATCAGCCCCAGCATTTT. As protein: CASPMLYSNQPQHF.

The chain carries TRBV30 and TRBJ1-1; TRBD1 matches 9 bases. CDR3 length: 16 amino acids. V shed 4 bases and J 0 bases; nucleotides not matched to a gene: 9. Germline V CDR1 and CDR2: GTSNPN, SVGIG (reference sequence). CDR3 amino acids: CAWTYNRGLMNTEAFF. As DNA, the CDR3 is TGTGCCTGGACCTATAACAGGGGGCTCATGAACACTGAAGCTTTCTTT.

The chain couples TRBV19 to TRBJ1-5; D might be TRBD1 (5 bases). The germline gives CDR1 LNHDA, CDR2 SQIVND (reference sequence). Trimming removed 5 bases from V and 7 bases from J, with 12 bases in between. This CDR3 spans 13 amino acids. The CDR3, as DNA: TGTGCCAGTAGTGAGGGACGGAAACAGCCCCAGCATTTT. This gives the protein CASSEGRKQPQHF. The complete variable domain, with remaining parts taken from reference TRBV19 and TRBJ1-5, reads DGGITQSPKYLFRKEGQNVTLSCEQNLNHDAMYWYRQDPGQGLRLIYYSQIVNDFQKGDIAEGYSVSREKKESFPLTVTSAQKNPTAFYLCASSEGRKQPQHFGDGTRLSIL.

This chain connects TRBV7-8 to TRBJ2-7; D possibly corresponds to TRBD2 (5 bases). V lost 5 bases, J lost 7 bases, and 18 bases lay in between. Germline V gene data show CDR1 as SGHVS and CDR2 as FQNEAQ. CDR3 length equals 14 residues. DNA of the CDR3: TGTGCCAGCAGCGAGGGCTGGGGAGTCCGTGAGCAGTACTTC. Translated, it gives CASSEGWGVREQYF. The full variable domain, rest sourced from reference TRBV7-8 and TRBJ2-7, is GAGVSQSPRYKVAKRGQDVALRCDPISGHVSLFWYQQALGQGPEFLTYFQNEAQLDKSGLPSDRFFAERPEGSVSTLKIQRTQQEDSAVYLCASSEGWGVREQYFGPGTRLTVT.

This sequence joins TRBV30 and TRBJ2-2, with 8 bases fitting TRBD2. V lost 1 base and J lost 9; bases outside the gene matches: 16. CDR3 length equals 17 residues. Germline CDR1 reads GTSNPN; CDR2 reads SVGIG (reference sequence). The chain's CDR3 is CAWSDPTTAGVFRELFF. CDR3 DNA: TGTGCCTGGAGTGACCCTACGACAGCGGGAGTATTCAGGGAGCTGTTTTTT.

This rearrangement joins TRBV7-3 to TRBJ2-3, with D possibly being TRBD1 or TRBD2 (5 bases each). Trimming pared 4 bases from V and 6 bases from J, leaving 14 bases between. The CDR3 contains 14 residues. In germline, CDR1 is SGHTA, CDR2 FQGTGA. CDR3 region: CASSSTRGADTQYF. CDR3 nucleotides: TGTGCCAGCAGCTCAACACGAGGGGCGGATACGCAGTATTTT.